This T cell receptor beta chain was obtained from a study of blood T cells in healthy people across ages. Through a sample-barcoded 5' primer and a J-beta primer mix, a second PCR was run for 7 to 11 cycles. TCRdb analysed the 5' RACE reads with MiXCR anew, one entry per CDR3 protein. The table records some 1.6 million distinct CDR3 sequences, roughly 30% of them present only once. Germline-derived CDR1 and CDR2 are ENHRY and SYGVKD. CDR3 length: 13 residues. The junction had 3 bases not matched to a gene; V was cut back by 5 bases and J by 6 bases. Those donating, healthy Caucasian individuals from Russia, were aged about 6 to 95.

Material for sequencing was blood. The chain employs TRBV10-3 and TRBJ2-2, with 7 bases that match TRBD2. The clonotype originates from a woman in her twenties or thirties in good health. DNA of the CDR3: TGTGCCATCAGTTCCGGACTAGCCGGGGAGCTGTTTTTT. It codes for CAISSGLAGELFF.